Presented here are 32 T cell receptor beta chains from one specimen sequenced in a study of shared clonotypes between healthy human individuals. Naive CD8 isolation took CD45RO-negative cells positively selected for CCR7 and excluded terminally differentiated effector memory CD45RA+ cells. The protocol was immunoSEQ multiplex PCR, while the TCRdb copy is restricted to in-frame clones and leaves out a portion. Of 500,000 to 700,000 clones detected, 85% to 95% appear once; the ten largest clones hold approximately 0.11%. The material sequenced was naive CD8+ T cells sorted from blood. The receptors derive from a woman aged 25 to 39 in good health.

The chain joins TRBV6-5 to TRBJ1-1; unclear D gene. Germline CDR1 is MNHEY and CDR2 is SVGAGI. Trimming took off 2 bases at V and 9 bases at J, with 13 bases between the two ends. The CDR3 loop spans 13 amino acids. CDR3 DNA sequence: TGTGCCAGCAGTTACGGCACCTCGACGAAAGCTTTCTTT. Translation: CASSYGTSTKAFF.

The J gene is TRBJ2-1, the V gene TRBV4-1; D not certain. V was shortened by 6 bases and J by 4 bases, with 13 bases between the two germline ends. Per the germline V gene, CDR1 is MGHRA and CDR2 is YSYEKL. The CDR3 spans 14 residues. CDR3 sequence (DNA): TGCGCCAGCAGTCTCTCTGCGGAATACAATGAGCAGTTCTTC. Residues: CASSLSAEYNEQFF.

The rearrangement uses TRBV5-4 and TRBJ2-5; the D gene is possibly TRBD1 (5 bases). Germline V lookup: CDR1 SGHNT, CDR2 YYREEE (reference sequence). This CDR3 is 13 amino acids long. Trimming left V 0 bases short and J 7 bases short, with 10 bases between. CDR3 region: CASSLGQGGTQYF. For the CDR3, the DNA is TGTGCCAGCAGCTTGGGGCAGGGCGGGACCCAGTACTTC.

The chain employs TRBV9 and TRBJ2-7; either TRBD1 or TRBD2 may supply D (5 bases each). The germline gives CDR1 SGDLS, CDR2 YYNGEE. Trimming shortened V by 0 bases and J by 3 bases, and 10 bases separated the two germline ends. The CDR3 extends over 14 amino acids. CDR3 in amino acids: CASSVATGGYEQYF. In DNA form, the CDR3 reads TGTGCCAGCAGCGTAGCTACTGGGGGCTACGAGCAGTACTTC.

The chain combines TRBV19 with TRBJ1-1; 8 bases align to TRBD1. Looked up from germline, CDR1 is LNHDA and CDR2 is SQIVND (reference sequence). V trimming: 6 bases; J trimming: 7 bases; junction bases outside the gene matches: 4. This CDR3 has 12 amino acids. The CDR3 is CASSHGQGEAFF. CDR3 sequence (DNA): TGTGCCAGTAGCCACGGACAGGGTGAAGCTTTCTTT. The full variable domain, completed using reference TRBV19 and TRBJ1-1, is DGGITQSPKYLFRKEGQNVTLSCEQNLNHDAMYWYRQDPGQGLRLIYYSQIVNDFQKGDIAEGYSVSREKKESFPLTVTSAQKNPTAFYLCASSHGQGEAFFGQGTRLTVV.

The chain is built from TRBV10-1 and TRBJ1-6; TRBD1 might be the D (5 bases). There are 17 residues in the CDR3. V lost 2 bases and J lost 0, with 11 bases in between. Germline lookup yields CDR1 WNHNN and CDR2 SYGVQD (reference sequence). CDR3 bases: TGCGCCAGCAGTGAGAGGGAAAGGGGCTCCTATAATTCACCCCTCCACTTT. Residues: CASSERERGSYNSPLHF.

The chain combines TRBV28 with TRBJ2-3, with D perhaps matching TRBD2 (5 bases). The CDR3 extends over 13 amino acids. The ends were cut back, 3 bases at V and 5 bases at J, with 9 bases in the middle. Germline values: CDR1 MDHEN, CDR2 SYDVKM. For the CDR3, the DNA is TGTGCCAGCAGTTTTAGAAGCGGAGATACGCAGTATTTT. Translation gives CASSFRSGDTQYF.

This chain links TRBV23-1 with TRBJ2-7; TRBD1 is a possible D gene (6 bases). TRBV23-1 is sorted into the ORF group, with uncertain function. CDR3 length equals 15 residues. V lost 8 bases, J lost 2 bases, and 19 bases lay in between. CDR3 coding DNA: TGCGCCAGCGGCGATCAAAGGGCAGGGGCCTACGAGCAGTACTTC. Translation: CASGDQRAGAYEQYF.

The chain has TRBV9 and TRBJ2-1; D is possibly TRBD2 (6 bases). The length of the CDR3 is 15 residues. Germline V CDR1 and CDR2: SGDLS, YYNGEE. Trimming removed 6 bases from V and 0 bases from J, with 13 bases in between. The CDR3 sequence: CASNRRGSSYNEQFF. The CDR3 region has the DNA TGTGCCAGCAACAGGCGGGGAAGCTCCTACAATGAGCAGTTCTTC.

The V and J genes are TRBV6-1 and TRBJ2-7; possible D gene TRBD1, 5 bases. The CDR3 is made up of 16 amino acids. V was trimmed by 1 base and J by 0 bases, leaving 13 bases between them. Per the germline V gene, CDR1 is MNHNS and CDR2 is SASEGT. This chain's CDR3 is CASSEEQVRSSYEQYF. For the CDR3, the DNA is TGTGCCAGCAGTGAAGAACAGGTCCGAAGCTCCTACGAGCAGTACTTC.

This chain connects TRBV19 to TRBJ2-7; a possible D gene is TRBD2 (5 bases). Per the germline V gene, CDR1 is LNHDA and CDR2 is SQIVND (reference sequence). The CDR3 has 13 residues. Trimming took 6 bases from V and 1 from J, leaving 10 bases between them. This CDR3 reads CASRLPGSYEQYF. The CDR3 nucleotides read TGTGCCAGTAGACTTCCGGGGTCCTACGAGCAGTACTTC.

CDR3 DNA sequence: TGCGCCAGCAGCTGGCTGGGAGCACCCGGGGAGCTGTTTTTT. This sequence encodes CASSWLGAPGELFF. V usage is TRBV5-1 and J usage is TRBJ2-2; D is possibly TRBD2 (5 bases). The germline CDR1 and CDR2 sequences are SGHRS and YFSETQ. There are 14 residues in the CDR3. V was cut by 3 bases and J by 6 bases, with 12 bases left in between.

The chain couples TRBV11-2 to TRBJ2-3, with D perhaps matching TRBD2 (5 bases). The germline V gene has CDR1 SGHAT and CDR2 FQNNGV. CDR3 length: 13 residues. The V end was cut by 1 base, the J end by 4 bases, with 6 bases between. CDR3 DNA: TGTGCCAGCAGCTTAGTACTAGCAGATACGCAGTATTTT. This sequence encodes CASSLVLADTQYF. The variable domain in full, with the rest retrieved from reference TRBV11-2 and TRBJ2-3, is EAGVAQSPRYKIIEKRQSVAFWCNPISGHATLYWYQQILGQGPKLLIQFQNNGVVDDSQLPKDRFSAERLKGVDSTLKIQPAKLEDSAVYLCASSLVLADTQYFGPGTRLTVL.

The CDR3 DNA reads TGTGCCAGCAGCGTTGGACAGGGCCTCTCCTACGAGCAGTACTTC. It codes for CASSVGQGLSYEQYF. The chain joins TRBV9 to TRBJ2-7, with 8 bases that match TRBD1. The trim removed 2 bases at V and 0 bases at J, leaving 4 bases unmatched. CDR1 and CDR2 from the germline V gene are SGDLS and YYNGEE. The CDR3 runs to 15 residues.

The V gene is TRBV4-1, the J gene TRBJ1-1; D is undetermined. This CDR3 spans 14 amino acids. V dropped 0 bases and J dropped 6 bases, with 11 bases sitting between them. Germline V lookup: CDR1 MGHRA, CDR2 YSYEKL. The DNA of the CDR3 is TGCGCCAGCAGCCAAGACTTCAGATCTGCTGAAGCTTTCTTT. The encoded protein is CASSQDFRSAEAFF.

The chain couples TRBV5-1 to TRBJ1-2; 8 bases are shared with TRBD1. Germline values: CDR1 SGHRS, CDR2 YFSETQ. There are 12 residues in the CDR3. V gave up 4 bases and J gave up 8 bases; unmatched junction bases: 4. The CDR3 loop is CASSETGEGYTF. The CDR3 DNA follows: TGCGCCAGCAGCGAGACAGGGGAAGGCTACACCTTC.

The chain carries TRBV7-9 and TRBJ2-7; 8 bases line up with TRBD1. The CDR3 totals 14 residues. Germline lookup yields CDR1 SEHNR and CDR2 FQNEAQ (reference sequence). V trimming: 5 bases; J trimming: 2 bases; junction bases outside the gene matches: 5. The CDR3 region has the DNA TGTGCCAGCAGCGCCGGACAGGGAACCTACGAGCAGTACTTC. Translation gives CASSAGQGTYEQYF. The variable domain in full, with the rest retrieved from reference TRBV7-9 and TRBJ2-7, is DTGVSQNPRHKITKRGQNVTFRCDPISEHNRLYWYRQTLGQGPEFLTYFQNEAQLEKSRLLSDRFSAERPKGSFSTLEIQRTEQGDSAMYLCASSAGQGTYEQYFGPGTRLTVT.

The chain uses TRBV28 and TRBJ2-7; D remains unclear. CDR3 length: 12 amino acids. The V gene lost 6 bases and the J gene lost 7 bases, with 13 bases spanning the gap. CDR1 is MDHEN and CDR2 is SYDVKM in the germline V gene. DNA of the CDR3: TGTGCCAGCAGGTCCCCCGGCTTGGAGCAGTACTTC. It encodes CASRSPGLEQYF.

The rearrangement uses TRBV20-1 and TRBJ2-5; the D is unclear. CDR3 length: 11 residues. V was clipped by 1 base and J by 5 bases, with 5 bases between them. Germline V gene sequence: CDR1 DFQATT, CDR2 SNEGSKA (reference sequence). CDR3 loop: CSARGRETQYF. As DNA, the CDR3 is TGCAGTGCTAGAGGCAGGGAGACCCAGTACTTC.

This clone was detected once. This rearrangement joins TRBV7-9 to TRBJ2-5; D remains ambiguous. The J call may be incorrect, as the DNA end agrees better with TRBJ2-7. This CDR3 is 14 amino acids long. Germline CDR1 is SEHNR and CDR2 is FQNEAQ (reference sequence). The CDR3 DNA sequence: TGTGCCAGCAGCTTATCGGGTTCCTCCTACGAGCAGTACTTC. Its protein product is CASSLSGSSYEQYF.

This chain connects TRBV11-2 to TRBJ2-1; D may correspond to TRBD1 or TRBD2 (5 bases each). There are 15 residues in the CDR3. Germline CDR1 SGHAT, CDR2 FQNNGV. V gave up 1 base and J gave up 5 bases, with 12 bases separating them. DNA of the CDR3: TGTGCCAGCAGCTTAGCTCCGGGACCCGACAATGAGCAGTTCTTC. It is translated as CASSLAPGPDNEQFF.

The chain uses TRBV13 and TRBJ2-3; 13 bases map to TRBD2. This CDR3 is built from 14 residues. CDR1 PRHDT and CDR2 FYEKMQ come from the germline V gene (reference sequence). With 5 bases clipped from V and 6 bases from J, the junction kept 2 bases outside the gene matches. DNA of the CDR3: TGTGCCAGCAGCCAACTAGCGGGGGGGGATACGCAGTATTTT. Translation: CASSQLAGGDTQYF.

The V gene is TRBV5-8, the J gene TRBJ2-5; D is uncertain. The CDR3 runs 14 residues. CDR1 and CDR2 from the germline V gene are SGHTS and YDEGEE. V was shortened by 0 bases and J by 11 bases, with 17 bases between the two germline ends. CDR3 DNA: TGTGCCAGCAGCTTGGAGGGCCAGGCGCGTGAGCAGTACTTC. As protein: CASSLEGQAREQYF.

This clone was recorded once. This chain connects TRBV4-1 to TRBJ2-5, with D tentatively TRBD1 or TRBD2 (5 bases each). Matching the DNA end better, TRBJ2-7 makes the J call doubtful. CDR3 size: 16 residues. The V gene's germline CDR1 is MGHRA and CDR2 YSYEKL. The CDR3 loop reads CASSQNPGPSSYEQYF. CDR3 bases: TGCGCCAGCAGCCAAAACCCGGGACCTTCATCCTACGAGCAGTACTTC.

The table lists this clone with a count of one. The chain recombines TRBV28 with TRBJ2-7, with a weak D call TRBD1 (6 bases). Germline lookup yields CDR1 MDHEN and CDR2 SYDVKM. V shed 7 bases and J shed 4 bases, with 17 bases lying between them. This CDR3 is built from 14 residues. As DNA, the CDR3 is TGTGCCAGCAACCCGACAGGTACTTTGTACGAGCAGTACTTC. This translates into CASNPTGTLYEQYF.

This chain connects TRBV2 to TRBJ1-2, with D possibly TRBD1 on 5 matching bases. CDR1 is SNHLY and CDR2 is FYNNEI in the germline V gene. The length of the CDR3 is 14 residues. The germline V and J ends were trimmed by 1 base and 4 bases, with 10 bases remaining between them. The CDR3 reads CASSEGQPGYGYTF. Here the CDR3 DNA reads TGTGCCAGCAGTGAAGGACAGCCAGGCTATGGCTACACCTTC.

This chain joins TRBV28 and TRBJ2-1; no clear D gene. This CDR3 contains 14 residues. V lost 2 bases and J lost 4, with 9 bases in between. In germline, CDR1 is MDHEN, CDR2 SYDVKM. CDR3 residues: CASSLLDVYNEQFF. The CDR3, as DNA: TGTGCCAGCAGTTTACTTGACGTGTACAATGAGCAGTTCTTC.

This chain connects TRBV5-4 to TRBJ2-7; the D is unclear. Germline CDR1 reads SGHNT; CDR2 reads YYREEE (reference sequence). The CDR3 is 14 residues long. V lost 3 bases, J lost 3 bases, and 13 bases lay in between. CDR3 region: CASSYDPEDYEQYF. The DNA of the CDR3 is TGTGCCAGCAGCTACGACCCCGAGGACTACGAGCAGTACTTC.

The chain is built from TRBV27 and TRBJ2-7; maybe TRBD2 (7 bases). The germline V gene has CDR1 MNHEY and CDR2 SMNVEV (reference sequence). This CDR3 has 14 residues. The V gene lost 5 bases and the J gene lost 3 bases, with 14 bases spanning the gap. The CDR3 coding sequence is TGTGCCAGCAGTCCAGGGAGGGGGTTCTACGAGCAGTACTTC. It encodes CASSPGRGFYEQYF.

V usage is TRBV27 and J usage is TRBJ2-7; D is possibly TRBD1 or TRBD2 (7 bases each). Between the trimmed V and J ends, which lost 3 bases and 6 bases, there was a span of 15 bases. The CDR3 covers 14 residues. Germline CDR1 reads MNHEY; CDR2 reads SMNVEV (reference sequence). CDR3 nucleotides: TGTGCCAGCAGTTTCTCCTCAGGGGGGGGCGAGCAGTACTTC. This sequence encodes CASSFSSGGGEQYF.

V and J are TRBV11-2 and TRBJ2-5; 8 nucleotides line up with TRBD2. In germline, CDR1 is SGHAT, CDR2 FQNNGV. Unmatched junction bases numbered 12, after V lost 1 base and J lost 5 bases. The CDR3 contains 17 residues. CDR3 sequence: CASSLVFAGGEGETQYF. The CDR3 DNA is TGTGCCAGCAGCTTAGTATTTGCGGGAGGTGAAGGGGAGACCCAGTACTTC.

V and J are TRBV29-1 and TRBJ2-7, with D tentatively TRBD1 or TRBD2 (5 bases each). The germline V and J ends were trimmed by 4 bases and 0 bases, with 10 bases remaining between them. CDR1 and CDR2 (germline): SQVTM, ANQGSEA. The CDR3 covers 13 residues. The CDR3 DNA reads TGCAGCGTTGGGGCAGGGAGCTCCTACGAGCAGTACTTC. It yields the protein CSVGAGSSYEQYF.